This T cell receptor (beta chain) was identified during a study of T cell responses to AZD1222 COVID-19 vaccine (dated by TCRdb to the early 2020s). The study in broad terms: AZD1222 recipients with second doses at about 4 weeks or about 12 weeks were pooled, because spike-specific TCR depth and breadth did not differ between schedules. Trial participants were enrolled by age into subgroups of 18-55, 56-69 and 70-plus years, and 148, 28 and 57 TCR-sequenced participants, respectively, were included in these subgroups. A total of approximately 240 trial participants underwent TCR sequencing, of whom some 200 had received two doses of AZD1222 and some 25 had received two doses of the MenACWY control vaccine.

On the study overall, not on this receptor specifically: Vaccine-associated CD4 TCRs spanned the whole spike protein, with dominant responses in regions 160-218 and 743-854. After two AZD1222 doses, both the breadth and the depth of spike-specific TCRs were significantly higher than at day 0 and than in MenACWY recipients. Only five or six AZD1222 recipients were SARS-CoV-2 seropositive at baseline, limiting conclusions about previously exposed vaccinees. Epitopes outside the regions mutated in the B.1.351 and B.1.1.7 variants were reportedly recognized by nearly half of the unique spike-specific TCRs. Participants were mostly white British and included more females than males, and it was suggested by the authors that clonal diversity may have been underestimated. Because no samples from the day 14 peak response were available, repertoires could be characterized only after the peak T cell response. In the small 56-69-year group, the increase in depth fell short of significance, most likely because of low power.

The CDR3 regions of human TCRbeta chains were subjected to immunosequencing. In the paper's pipeline: Repertoire TCRs were matched against a reference library of SARS-CoV-2-specific TCRs generated with the MIRA antigen-specificity platform. Breadth was defined as the fraction of unique TCRs that were SARS-CoV-2-associated, and depth was defined as the fraction of total T cells that were SARS-CoV-2-associated. Using the MIRA data, each spike-specific TCR was assigned both to the spike region to which the TCR was reactive and to a CD4 or CD8 class. Log10-transformed breadth and depth values were compared by one-way ANOVA with Sidak's multiple comparisons tests. Sourced from immuneACCESS, this table was stored by TCRdb with only in-frame sequences that have V and J called. A share of the clones is absent; for the studies checked, an unresolved V gene accounts for under half, and the remainder has no known explanation. D and trimming were read from the DNA, whereas the V and J calls and clone size are those reported in that table. A total of 150,000 or so clones appear in this sample, more than 85% of them only once. The ten largest clones add up to approximately 1.5% of the sample.

The CDR3 runs 15 amino acids, cysteine and phenylalanine included. Left in the record is the CDR3 DNA by itself, 45 bases read in frame from the first base. The germline V gene gives CDR1 as KGHDR and CDR2 as SFDVKD. V was cut back by 4 bases and J by 2 bases, leaving a gap of 11 bases between them. Of note for this clone: There is no known antigen for this receptor. No base qualities exist here, and no much larger clone lies one base off it.

The meaning of the sample's time point label: baseline before first vaccination. The vaccinee samples were drawn from two UK trials, COV001 and COV002, one of which was a single-blind randomized controlled phase 2/3 trial testing AZD1222 (ChAdOx1 nCoV-19) in healthy adults. Trial participant PBMC samples were collected at day 0 and day 28 after the second dose for TCRbeta chain sequencing. Material: peripheral blood, obtained on day 0 of AZD1222 vaccination. The chain employs TRBV24-1 and TRBJ1-5; no D gene can be assigned with confidence. The clonotype was recovered from an adult in good health. The sequenced DNA: TGTGCCACCAGTGAAACAAGGTTCTGCAATCAGCCCCAGCATTTT. Its protein product is CATSETRFCNQPQHF.